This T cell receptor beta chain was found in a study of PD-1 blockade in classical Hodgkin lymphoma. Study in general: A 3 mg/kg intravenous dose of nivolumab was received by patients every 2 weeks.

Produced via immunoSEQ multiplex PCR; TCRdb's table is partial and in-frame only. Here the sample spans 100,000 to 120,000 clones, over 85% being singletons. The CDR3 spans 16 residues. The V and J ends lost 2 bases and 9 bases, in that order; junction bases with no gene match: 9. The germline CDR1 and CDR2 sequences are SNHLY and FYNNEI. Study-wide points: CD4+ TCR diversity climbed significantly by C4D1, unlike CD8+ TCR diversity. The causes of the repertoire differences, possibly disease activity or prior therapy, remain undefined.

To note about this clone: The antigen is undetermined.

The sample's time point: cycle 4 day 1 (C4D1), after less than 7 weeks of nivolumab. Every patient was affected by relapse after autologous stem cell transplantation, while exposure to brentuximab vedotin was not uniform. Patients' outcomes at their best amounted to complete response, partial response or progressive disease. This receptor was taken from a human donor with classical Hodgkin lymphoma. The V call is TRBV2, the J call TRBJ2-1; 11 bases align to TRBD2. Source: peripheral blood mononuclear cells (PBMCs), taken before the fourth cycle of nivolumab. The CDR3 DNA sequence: TGTGCCAGCAGTGAATTCACTAGCGGGAGATCCCGTGAGCAGTTCTTC. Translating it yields CASSEFTSGRSREQFF.